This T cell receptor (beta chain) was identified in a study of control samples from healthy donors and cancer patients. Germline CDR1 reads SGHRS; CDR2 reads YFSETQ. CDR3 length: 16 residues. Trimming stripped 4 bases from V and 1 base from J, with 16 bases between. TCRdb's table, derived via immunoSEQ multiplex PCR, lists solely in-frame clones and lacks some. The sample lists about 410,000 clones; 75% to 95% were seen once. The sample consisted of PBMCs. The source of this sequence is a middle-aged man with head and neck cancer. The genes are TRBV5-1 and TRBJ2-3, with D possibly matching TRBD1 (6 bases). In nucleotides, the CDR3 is TGCGCCAGCAGCATTGCAGGGACACGAGGCACAGATACGCAGTATTTT. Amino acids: CASSIAGTRGTDTQYF.